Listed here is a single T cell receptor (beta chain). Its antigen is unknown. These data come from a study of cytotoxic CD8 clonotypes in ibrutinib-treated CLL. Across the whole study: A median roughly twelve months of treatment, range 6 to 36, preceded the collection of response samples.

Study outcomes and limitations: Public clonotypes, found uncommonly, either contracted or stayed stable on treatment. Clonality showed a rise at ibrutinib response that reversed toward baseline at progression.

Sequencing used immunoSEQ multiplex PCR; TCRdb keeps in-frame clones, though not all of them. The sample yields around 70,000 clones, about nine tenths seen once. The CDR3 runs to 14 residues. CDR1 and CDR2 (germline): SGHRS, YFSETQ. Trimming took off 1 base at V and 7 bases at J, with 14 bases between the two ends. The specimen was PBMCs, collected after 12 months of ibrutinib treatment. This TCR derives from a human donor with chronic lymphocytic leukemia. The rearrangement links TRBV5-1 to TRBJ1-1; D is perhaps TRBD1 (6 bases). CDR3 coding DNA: TGCGCCAGCAGCTTGAAGTCGGGGGCTGATGAAGCTTTCTTT. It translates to CASSLKSGADEAFF.